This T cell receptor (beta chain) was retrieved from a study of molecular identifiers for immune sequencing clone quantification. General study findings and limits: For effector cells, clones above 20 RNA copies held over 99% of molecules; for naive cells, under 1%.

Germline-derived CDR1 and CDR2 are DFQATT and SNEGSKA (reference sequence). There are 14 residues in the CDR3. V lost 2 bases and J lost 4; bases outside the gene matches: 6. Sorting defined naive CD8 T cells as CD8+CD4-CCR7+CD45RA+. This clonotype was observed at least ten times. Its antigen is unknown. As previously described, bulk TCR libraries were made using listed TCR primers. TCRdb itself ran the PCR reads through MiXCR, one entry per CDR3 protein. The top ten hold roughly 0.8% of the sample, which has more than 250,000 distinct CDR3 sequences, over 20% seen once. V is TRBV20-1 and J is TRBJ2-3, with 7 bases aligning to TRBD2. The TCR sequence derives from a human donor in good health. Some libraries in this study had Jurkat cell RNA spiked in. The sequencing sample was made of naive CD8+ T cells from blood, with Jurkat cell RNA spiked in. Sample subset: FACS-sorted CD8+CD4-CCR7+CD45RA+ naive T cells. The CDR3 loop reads CSARSGENPDTQYF. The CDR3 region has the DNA TGCAGTGCTAGAAGCGGGGAGAACCCAGATACGCAGTATTTT.